This T cell receptor (beta chain) comes out of a study of immune cell composition in non-small cell lung cancer. Study outcomes and limitations: TIL tumour reactivity correlated with maximal tumour-associated clone frequency in adenocarcinoma.

Normal lung was sampled as far from the tumour as possible, at least 3 cm. This table comes from immunoSEQ multiplex PCR, and its TCRdb copy is limited to in-frame clones, with some not included. Seen here are roughly 16,000 clones, 70% to 80% observed once, and the top ten hold 9.8%. Germline CDR1 and CDR2: SGDLS and YYNGEE. Trimming cost V 3 bases and J 5 bases; bases outside gene matches: 2. This CDR3 has 13 amino acids. As regards this clone: As yet, its antigen is unknown.

These data were also filed under a second study, of CD4 T cells in lung cancer. That source adds: Neoantigen-specific CD4+ T-cell clones and TCRs were isolated from blood. Some blood responses might reflect in vitro priming of naive T cells.

The TCR was taken from a human donor with non-small cell lung cancer. Sequenced sample: non-adjacent lung tissue. The chain recombines TRBV9 with TRBJ1-5; 7 positions match TRBD1. The DNA of the CDR3 is TGTGCCAGCAGCGAAGGGACAGATCAGCCCCAGCATTTT. Protein sequence: CASSEGTDQPQHF. Combining the CDR3 with reference TRBV9 and TRBJ1-5 gives the whole variable domain DSGVTQTPKHLITATGQRVTLRCSPRSGDLSVYWYQQSLDQGLQFLIQYYNGEERAKGNILERFSAQQFPDLHSELNLSSLELGDSALYFCASSEGTDQPQHFGDGTRLSIL.